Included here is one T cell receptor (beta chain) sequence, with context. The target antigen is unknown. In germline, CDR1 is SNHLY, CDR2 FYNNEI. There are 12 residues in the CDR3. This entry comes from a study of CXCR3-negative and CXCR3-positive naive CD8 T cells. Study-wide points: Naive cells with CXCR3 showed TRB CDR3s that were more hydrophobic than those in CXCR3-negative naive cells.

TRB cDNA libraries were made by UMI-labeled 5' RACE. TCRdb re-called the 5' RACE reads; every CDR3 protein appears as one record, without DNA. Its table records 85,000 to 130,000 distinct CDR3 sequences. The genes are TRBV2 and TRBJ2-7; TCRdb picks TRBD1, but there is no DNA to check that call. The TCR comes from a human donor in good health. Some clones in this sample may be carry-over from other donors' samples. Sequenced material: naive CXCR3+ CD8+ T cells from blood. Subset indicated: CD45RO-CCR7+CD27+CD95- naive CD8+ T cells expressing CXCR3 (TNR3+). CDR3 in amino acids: CASSEPRYEQYF.